The present T cell receptor beta chain was sequenced within a study of T-cell reconstitution after alpha-beta-depleted transplantation in children. This clonotype came up many times. Its antigen remains unknown. Study findings and constraints: Reportedly, only several hundred clones from non-depleted graft cells drove alpha-beta T-cell counts at about two months. At one year after transplant, newly produced T cells mostly accounted for T-cell counts and diversity.

Unique molecular identifiers were used in preparing the TCRbeta library. TCRdb fed the PCR reads into MiXCR, producing one record per CDR3 protein. Found here are around 240,000 distinct CDR3 sequences, around 7.5% of them singletons; the top ten hold 6.3%. The V and J ends lost 2 bases and 3 bases, in that order; junction bases with no gene match: 2. The CDR3 spans 15 residues. Germline-derived CDR1 and CDR2 are SGHRS and YFSETQ. The source of this sequence is a male patient under 18 who had a stem cell transplant for acute lymphoblastic leukemia, so the T cells may come from the graft donor. The sequences come from PBMCs, mostly from graft donor cells, collected 180 days after TCRalphabeta/CD19-depleted stem cell transplant. This sequence joins TRBV5-1 and TRBJ2-1; 10 bases fit TRBD1. The CDR3 region is CASSFGQGGYNEQFF. In DNA, the CDR3 is TGCGCCAGCAGCTTTGGACAGGGGGGCTACAATGAGCAGTTCTTC.